This TCR beta chain is from a study of PD-1 blockade in classical Hodgkin lymphoma. Overall study findings and caveats: Those starting nivolumab under 1 year post-ASCT were excluded.

Indicated time point: cycle 4 day 1 (C4D1), after six to seven weeks of nivolumab. All the patients suffered relapse after autologous stem cell transplantation, and brentuximab vedotin exposure differed. Measured with immunoSEQ multiplex PCR; TCRdb has only the in-frame clones, and not every one. The table shows about 33,000 clones, with approximately 67% occurring only once. About this clone: The antigen is not known.

Sequencing used peripheral blood mononuclear cells (PBMCs), obtained before the fourth cycle of nivolumab. The TCR was taken from a human donor with classical Hodgkin lymphoma.

DNA for the CDR3: TGTGCCATCAGTGAGAGTGCCCCCCTAGCGGGAGGGCCCAATGAGCAGTTCTTC. Translation: CAISESAPLAGGPNEQFF. The chain joins TRBV10-3 to TRBJ2-1; TRBD2 aligns across 12 bases. This CDR3 has 18 residues. Germline loops: CDR1 ENHRY, CDR2 SYGVKD. The trim removed 2 bases at V and 6 bases at J, leaving 11 bases unmatched.